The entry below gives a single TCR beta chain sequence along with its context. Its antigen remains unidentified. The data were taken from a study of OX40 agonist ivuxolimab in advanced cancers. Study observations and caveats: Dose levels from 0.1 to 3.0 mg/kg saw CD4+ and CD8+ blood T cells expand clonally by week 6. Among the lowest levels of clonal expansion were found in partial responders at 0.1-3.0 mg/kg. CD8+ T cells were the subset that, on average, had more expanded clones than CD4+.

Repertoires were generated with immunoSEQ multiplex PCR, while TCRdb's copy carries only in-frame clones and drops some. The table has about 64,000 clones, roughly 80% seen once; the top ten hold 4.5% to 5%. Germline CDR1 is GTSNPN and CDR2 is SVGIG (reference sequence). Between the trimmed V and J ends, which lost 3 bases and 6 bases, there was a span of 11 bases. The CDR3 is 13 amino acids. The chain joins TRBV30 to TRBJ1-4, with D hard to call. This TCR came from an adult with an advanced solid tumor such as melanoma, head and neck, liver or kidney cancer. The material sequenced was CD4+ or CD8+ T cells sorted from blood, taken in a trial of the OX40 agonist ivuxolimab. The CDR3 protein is CAWRRRSDEKLFF. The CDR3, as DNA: TGTGCCTGGAGGCGGAGAAGTGATGAAAAACTGTTTTTT.